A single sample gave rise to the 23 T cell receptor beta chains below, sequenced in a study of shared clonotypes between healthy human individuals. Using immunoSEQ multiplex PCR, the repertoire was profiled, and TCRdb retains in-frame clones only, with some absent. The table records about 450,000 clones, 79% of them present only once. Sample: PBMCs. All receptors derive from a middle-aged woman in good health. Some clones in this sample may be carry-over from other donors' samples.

The CDR3 reads CASSPNGLSYEQYF. DNA of the CDR3: TGTGCCAGCAGTCCTAATGGACTTTCCTACGAGCAGTACTTC. The rearrangement links TRBV6-6 to TRBJ2-7; a weak D match, TRBD2 (5 bases). This CDR3 is 14 amino acids long. V dropped 5 bases and J dropped 1 base, with 12 bases sitting between them. The germline CDR1 and CDR2 sequences are MNHNY and SVGAGI (reference sequence).

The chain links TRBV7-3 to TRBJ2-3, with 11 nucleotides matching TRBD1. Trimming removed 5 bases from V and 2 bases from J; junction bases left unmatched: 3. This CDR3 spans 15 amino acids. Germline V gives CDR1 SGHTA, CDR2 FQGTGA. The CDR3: CASSRTGGDTDTQYF. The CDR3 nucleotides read TGTGCCAGCAGCCGGACAGGGGGCGACACAGATACGCAGTATTTT.

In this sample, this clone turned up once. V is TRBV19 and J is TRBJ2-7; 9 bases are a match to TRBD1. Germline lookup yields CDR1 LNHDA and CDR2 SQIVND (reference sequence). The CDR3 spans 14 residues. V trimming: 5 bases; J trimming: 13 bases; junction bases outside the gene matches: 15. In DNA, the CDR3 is TGTGCCAGTAGTTCCGGTGTACAGGGGGCGCGAGTCTACTTC. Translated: CASSSGVQGARVYF. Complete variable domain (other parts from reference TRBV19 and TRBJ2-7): DGGITQSPKYLFRKEGQNVTLSCEQNLNHDAMYWYRQDPGQGLRLIYYSQIVNDFQKGDIAEGYSVSREKKESFPLTVTSAQKNPTAFYLCASSSGVQGARVYFGPGTRLTVT.

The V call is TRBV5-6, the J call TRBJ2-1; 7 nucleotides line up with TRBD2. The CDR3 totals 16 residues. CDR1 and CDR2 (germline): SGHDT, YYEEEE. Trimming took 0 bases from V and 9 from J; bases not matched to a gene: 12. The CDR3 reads CASSLGRRREWGEQFF. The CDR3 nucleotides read TGTGCCAGCAGCTTGGGTCGGCGGCGGGAGTGGGGTGAGCAGTTCTTC.

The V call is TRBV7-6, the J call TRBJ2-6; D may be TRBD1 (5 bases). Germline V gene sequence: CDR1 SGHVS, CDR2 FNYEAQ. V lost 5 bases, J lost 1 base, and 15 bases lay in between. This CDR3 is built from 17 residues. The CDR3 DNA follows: TGTGCCAGCAGCCCCACCGACAGAGCTTCTGGGGCCAACGTCCTGACTTTC. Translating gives CASSPTDRASGANVLTF.

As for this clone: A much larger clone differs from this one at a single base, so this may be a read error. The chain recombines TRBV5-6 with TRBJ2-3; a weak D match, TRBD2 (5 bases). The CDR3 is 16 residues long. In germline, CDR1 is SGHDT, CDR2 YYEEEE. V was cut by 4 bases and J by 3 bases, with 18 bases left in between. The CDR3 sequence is CASSPLGSESTDTQYF. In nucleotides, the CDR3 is TGTGCCAGCAGCCCCCTGGGTAGCGAGAGTACAGATACGCAGTATTTT.

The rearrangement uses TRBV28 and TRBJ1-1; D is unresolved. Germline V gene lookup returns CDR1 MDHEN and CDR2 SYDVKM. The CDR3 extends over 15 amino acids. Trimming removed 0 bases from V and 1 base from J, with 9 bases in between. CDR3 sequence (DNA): TGTGCCAGCAGTTTATGGAGCAGGTCGAACACTGAAGCTTTCTTT. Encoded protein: CASSLWSRSNTEAFF.

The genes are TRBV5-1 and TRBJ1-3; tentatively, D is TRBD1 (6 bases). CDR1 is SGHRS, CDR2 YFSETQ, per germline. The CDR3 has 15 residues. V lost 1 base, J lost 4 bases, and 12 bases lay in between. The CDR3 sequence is CASSLSGAVGNTIYF. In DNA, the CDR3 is TGCGCCAGCAGCTTGTCAGGGGCGGTAGGAAACACCATATATTTT.

CDR3 loop: CASSQGGQSQETQYF. CDR3 nucleotide sequence: TGCGCCAGCAGCCAAGGCGGACAGTCACAAGAGACCCAGTACTTC. V usage is TRBV5-1 and J usage is TRBJ2-5; the D gene is possibly TRBD1 (6 bases). Germline-derived CDR1 and CDR2 are SGHRS and YFSETQ. The CDR3 contains 15 residues. V lost 4 bases to trimming and J lost 2 bases, with 15 bases between them.

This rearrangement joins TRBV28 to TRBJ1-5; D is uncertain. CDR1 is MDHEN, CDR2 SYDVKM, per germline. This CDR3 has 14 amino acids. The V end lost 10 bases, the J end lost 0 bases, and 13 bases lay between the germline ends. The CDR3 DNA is TGTGCCATTCAAGTCTCGTATAGCAATCAGCCCCAGCATTTT. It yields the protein CAIQVSYSNQPQHF.

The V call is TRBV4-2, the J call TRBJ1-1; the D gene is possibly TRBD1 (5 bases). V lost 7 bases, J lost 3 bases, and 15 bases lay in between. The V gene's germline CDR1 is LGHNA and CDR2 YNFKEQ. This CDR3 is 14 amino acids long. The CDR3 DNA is TGTGCCAGCAACCCCACGGGGGGATACACTGAAGCTTTCTTT. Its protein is CASNPTGGYTEAFF.

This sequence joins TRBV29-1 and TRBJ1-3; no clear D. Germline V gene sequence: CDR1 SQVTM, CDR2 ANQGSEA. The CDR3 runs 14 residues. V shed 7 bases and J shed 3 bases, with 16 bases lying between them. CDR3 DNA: TGCAGCGCCGCCGGGCCCCCTGGTGGAAACACCATATATTTT. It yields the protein CSAAGPPGGNTIYF.

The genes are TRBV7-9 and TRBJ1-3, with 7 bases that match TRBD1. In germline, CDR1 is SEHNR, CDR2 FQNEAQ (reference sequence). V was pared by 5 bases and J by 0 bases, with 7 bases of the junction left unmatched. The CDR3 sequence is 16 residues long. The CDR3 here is CASSRSDRYSGNTIYF. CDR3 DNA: TGTGCCAGCAGCCGCTCGGACAGGTACTCTGGAAACACCATATATTTT.

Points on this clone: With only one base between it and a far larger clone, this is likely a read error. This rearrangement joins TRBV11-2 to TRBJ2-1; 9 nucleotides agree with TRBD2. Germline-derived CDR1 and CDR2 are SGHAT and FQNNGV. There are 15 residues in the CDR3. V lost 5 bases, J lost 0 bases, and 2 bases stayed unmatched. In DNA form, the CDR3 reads TGTGCCAGCAGCATTAGCGGGAGCTCCTACAATGAGCAGTTCTTC. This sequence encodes CASSISGSSYNEQFF.

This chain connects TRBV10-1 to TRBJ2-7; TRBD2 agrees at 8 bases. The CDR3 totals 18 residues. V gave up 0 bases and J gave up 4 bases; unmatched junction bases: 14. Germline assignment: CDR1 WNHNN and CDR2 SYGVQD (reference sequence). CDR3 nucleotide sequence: TGCGCCAGCAGTGAGTCGAGGTCGGCTAGCGGGCTCTGGTACGAGCAGTACTTC. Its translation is CASSESRSASGLWYEQYF.

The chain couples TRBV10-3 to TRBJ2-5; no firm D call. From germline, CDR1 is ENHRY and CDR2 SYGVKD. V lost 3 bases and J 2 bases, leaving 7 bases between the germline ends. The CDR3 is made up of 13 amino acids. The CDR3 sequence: CAISDRLQETQYF. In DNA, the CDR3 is TGTGCCATCAGTGACAGGCTTCAAGAGACCCAGTACTTC.

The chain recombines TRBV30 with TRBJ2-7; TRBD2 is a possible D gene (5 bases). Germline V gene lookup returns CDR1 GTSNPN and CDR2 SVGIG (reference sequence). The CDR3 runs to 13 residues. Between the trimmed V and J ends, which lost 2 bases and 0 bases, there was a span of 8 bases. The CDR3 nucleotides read TGTGCCTGGAGTCCGGGGATCTCCTACGAGCAGTACTTC. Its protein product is CAWSPGISYEQYF.

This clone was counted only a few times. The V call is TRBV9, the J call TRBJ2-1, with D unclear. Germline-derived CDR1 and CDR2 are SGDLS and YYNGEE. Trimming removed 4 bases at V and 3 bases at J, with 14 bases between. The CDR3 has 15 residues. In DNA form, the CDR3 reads TGTGCCAGCAGCCCCCAAGTTGGCGGCTACAATGAGCAGTTCTTC. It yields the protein CASSPQVGGYNEQFF. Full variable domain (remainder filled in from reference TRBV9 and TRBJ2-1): DSGVTQTPKHLITATGQRVTLRCSPRSGDLSVYWYQQSLDQGLQFLIQYYNGEERAKGNILERFSAQQFPDLHSELNLSSLELGDSALYFCASSPQVGGYNEQFFGPGTRLTVL.

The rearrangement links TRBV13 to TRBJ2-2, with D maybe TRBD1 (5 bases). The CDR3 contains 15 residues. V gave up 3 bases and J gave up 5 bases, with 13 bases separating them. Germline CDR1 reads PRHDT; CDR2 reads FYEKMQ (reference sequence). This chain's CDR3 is CASSLGLGLTGELFF. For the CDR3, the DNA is TGTGCCAGCAGCTTGGGGCTAGGGTTAACCGGGGAGCTGTTTTTT.

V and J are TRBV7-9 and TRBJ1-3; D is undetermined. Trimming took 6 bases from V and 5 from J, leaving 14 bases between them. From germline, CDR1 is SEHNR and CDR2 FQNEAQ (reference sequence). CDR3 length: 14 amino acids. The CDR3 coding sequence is TGTGCCAGCAGTCACAGCGGCCAGAGAAACACCATATATTTT. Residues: CASSHSGQRNTIYF.

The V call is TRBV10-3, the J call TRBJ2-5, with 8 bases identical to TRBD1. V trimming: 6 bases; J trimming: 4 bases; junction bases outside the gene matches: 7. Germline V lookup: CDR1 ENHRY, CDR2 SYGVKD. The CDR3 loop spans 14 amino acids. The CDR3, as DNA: TGTGCCATCAGGGACCCAGGGGGCCCAGAGACCCAGTACTTC. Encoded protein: CAIRDPGGPETQYF.

The CDR3 DNA is TGTGCCAGCAGTGAAGTAGGGGGGCAGTCGTACGAGCAGTACTTC. Protein sequence: CASSEVGGQSYEQYF. The chain carries TRBV6-1 and TRBJ2-7; perhaps D is TRBD1 or TRBD2 (6 bases each). Per germline, CDR1 MNHNS and CDR2 SASEGT. The CDR3 consists of 15 residues. Trimming stripped 1 base from V and 4 bases from J, with 14 bases between.

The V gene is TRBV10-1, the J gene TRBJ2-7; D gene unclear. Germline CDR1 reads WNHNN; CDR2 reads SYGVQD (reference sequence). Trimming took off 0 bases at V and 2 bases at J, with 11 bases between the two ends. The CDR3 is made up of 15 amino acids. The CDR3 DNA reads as TGCGCCAGCAGTGAGTCCCGGACGGCCCCCTACGAGCAGTACTTC. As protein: CASSESRTAPYEQYF.